This is a list of T cell receptor beta chains from one sample in a study of blood T cell repertoires in COVID-19. Assay used: immunoSEQ multiplex PCR; TCRdb lists only in-frame clones, some missing. In the table there are about 160,000 clones, around 83% of which are singletons. The sequenced material came from peripheral blood. These receptors all stem from a man aged 45-65 years with active or convalescent COVID-19. Each CDR3 is given with its conserved first and last residue. The D gene is left open where the match is weak.

CATSDPSGQSNIQYF	TRBV24-1	.
CASSTGPYGYTF	TRBV6-5	.
CASSLPRGHYGYTF	TRBV28	.
CASSGKAGFYEQYF	TRBV2	.
CASSVGPTYEQYF	TRBV9	.
CASSQVVEGTDTQYF	TRBV4-1	.
CASRTGTGGYEQYF	TRBV19	TRBD1
CASSLDGPSYEQYF	TRBV7-2	.
CASSPGGNQQPQHF	TRBV27	TRBD1
CASSENRVGEQYF	TRBV2	.
CAISGASGRAEEETQYF	TRBV10-3	TRBD2
CASSGLAGGRSYNEQFF	TRBV6-1	TRBD2
CASSPIRGQGQTNYGYTF	TRBV7-9	.
CASRKSGGTMETQYF	TRBV19	TRBD2
CASSQLGQPQHF	TRBV4-1	.
CASSYSIPPAGGEQYF	TRBV6-5	TRBD1
CASSQGASGGSRDTQYF	TRBV4-1	TRBD2